The TCR beta chain described here comes from a study of CD8 T cells in ankylosing spondylitis. Construction of TCR beta libraries was performed using quantitative 5'-RACE with molecular barcodes. A single record per CDR3 protein comes from TCRdb applying MiXCR to the 5' RACE reads. The table records around 300,000 distinct CDR3 sequences, around a tenth of them present only once. In germline, CDR1 is KGHSH, CDR2 LQKENI. This CDR3 is 13 amino acids long. The V gene lost 2 bases and the J gene lost 4 bases, with 8 bases spanning the gap. Sequenced sample: blood, either unsorted or a sorted T cell fraction (not recorded which). The rearrangement links TRBV18 to TRBJ2-5; D is perhaps TRBD2 (6 bases). The sequence derives from a female donor with ankylosing spondylitis or in good health (not recorded which). This CDR3 is CASSPEEGETQYF. CDR3 coding DNA: TGTGCCAGCTCACCAGAGGAGGGAGAGACCCAGTACTTC.